These 13 T cell receptor beta chains were all obtained from the same sample, sequenced in a study of vaccination effects on CD4 cells after COVID-19. Pools of viral peptides were used by the ViraFEST assay to expand antigen-specific CD4+ T cells ahead of sequencing. The authors isolated CD4+ T cells after roughly eleven days of culture. Nucleocapsid antibodies stayed negative before and after vaccination, showing no earlier SARS-CoV-2 infection. For these TCRs, the target antigens are not known. Profiling relied on immunoSEQ multiplex PCR, and the TCRdb table lists in-frame clones only, not all of them. The sample contains about 24,000 clones, 76% of which appear only once. Source: CD4+ T cells from PBMCs cultured with HCoV-NL63 spike peptides, taken before COVID-19 vaccination. Source of these receptors: a human donor who received a COVID-19 vaccine.

The V and J genes are TRBV3-1 (or the pseudogene TRBV3-2) and TRBJ1-2; 7 nucleotides line up with TRBD1. The CDR3 runs 14 residues. Germline assignment: CDR1 LGHDT and CDR2 YNNKEL (reference sequence). Unmatched junction bases numbered 10, after V lost 5 bases and J lost 7 bases. CDR3 loop: CASSFWDSQAGYTF. The CDR3 DNA is TGTGCCAGCAGCTTCTGGGACAGTCAGGCTGGCTACACCTTC.

This sequence joins TRBV4-2 and TRBJ1-1; possible D gene TRBD1, 5 bases. V was pared by 3 bases and J by 4 bases, with 12 bases between. The CDR3 contains 14 residues. Germline values: CDR1 LGHNA, CDR2 YNFKEQ. This chain's CDR3 is CASSQGRGTTEAFF. The CDR3 nucleotides are TGTGCCAGCAGCCAGGGCAGAGGGACCACTGAAGCTTTCTTT.

The chain recombines TRBV11-3 with TRBJ2-1; D gene uncertain. The V and J ends lost 4 bases and 2 bases respectively, with 6 bases between them. Looked up from germline, CDR1 is SGHNT and CDR2 is YENEEA. The CDR3 sequence is 13 residues long. In nucleotides, the CDR3 is TGTGCCAGCAGCTACGGGCCCTACAATGAGCAGTTCTTC. Translated, it gives CASSYGPYNEQFF.

V is TRBV11-2 and J is TRBJ1-2; D is unclear. V shed 0 bases and J shed 5 bases, with 7 bases lying between them. Per germline, CDR1 SGHAT and CDR2 FQNNGV. The CDR3 has 13 amino acids. CDR3 residues: CASSLDRQYGYTF. For the CDR3, the DNA is TGTGCCAGCAGCTTAGATAGACAATATGGCTACACCTTC.

V gene TRBV6-5 combines with J gene TRBJ2-3, with TRBD2 matching over 13 bases. The junction had 3 bases not matched to a gene; V was cut back by 5 bases and J by 4 bases. The germline gives CDR1 MNHEY, CDR2 SVGAGI. The CDR3 consists of 15 residues. In DNA form, the CDR3 reads TGTGCCAGCAGTCTGACTAGCGGGAGGCCAGATACGCAGTATTTT. Amino acids: CASSLTSGRPDTQYF.

The chain employs TRBV4-1 and TRBJ1-2; 10 positions agree with TRBD1. V dropped 4 bases and J dropped 6; count of bases not matched to a gene: 5. The CDR3 covers 14 residues. Germline assignment: CDR1 MGHRA and CDR2 YSYEKL. CDR3 sequence (DNA): TGCGCCAGCAGCCGGGACAGGGGAGAGGATGGCTACACCTTC. Its protein is CASSRDRGEDGYTF.

The rearrangement links TRBV10-2 to TRBJ2-3; possible D gene TRBD1, 6 bases. This CDR3 contains 15 residues. CDR1 WSHSY and CDR2 SAAADI come from the germline V gene. V dropped 3 bases and J dropped 0 bases, with 10 bases sitting between them. As DNA, the CDR3 is TGCGCCAGCAGTGATGTACAGGGAAGCACAGATACGCAGTATTTT. Translating gives CASSDVQGSTDTQYF.

The chain uses TRBV7-8 and TRBJ2-2; 9 bases fit TRBD2. The CDR3 extends over 16 amino acids. Germline trimming cut 3 bases from V and 7 bases from J; bases unmatched to any gene: 9. Germline V gives CDR1 SGHVS, CDR2 FQNEAQ. CDR3 coding DNA: TGTGCCAGCAGCTTGTCCGGCGGGGGGGCAAACGGGGAGCTGTTTTTT. Translating it yields CASSLSGGGANGELFF.

In its sample, this clone was seen a few times. The J gene is TRBJ2-5, the V gene TRBV7-9, with D tentatively TRBD1 or TRBD2 (5 bases each). Looked up from germline, CDR1 is SEHNR and CDR2 is FQNEAQ (reference sequence). The V gene lost 5 bases and the J gene lost 4 bases, with 14 bases spanning the gap. This CDR3 region has 14 residues. The CDR3 coding sequence is TGTGCCAGCAGCCTCGGGACCCAGGGAGAGACCCAGTACTTC. It is translated as CASSLGTQGETQYF.

The rearrangement links TRBV30 to TRBJ2-1; D is perhaps TRBD2 (5 bases). Trimming removed 3 bases at V and 14 bases at J, with 11 bases between. The CDR3 length is 10 residues. The germline V gene has CDR1 GTSNPN and CDR2 SVGIG (reference sequence). The CDR3 sequence: CAWRQTREFF. For the CDR3, the DNA is TGTGCCTGGAGGCAGACGAGGGAGTTCTTC.

This rearrangement joins TRBV19 to TRBJ2-5; D call uncertain. The V gene's germline CDR1 is LNHDA and CDR2 SQIVND (reference sequence). CDR3 length equals 13 residues. With 3 bases removed from V and 2 bases from J, the gap between germline ends came to 7 bases. CDR3 DNA sequence: TGTGCCAGTAGTATCCAGCCGCAAGAGACCCAGTACTTC. It codes for CASSIQPQETQYF.

The chain recombines TRBV7-2 with TRBJ2-3, with a possible D match to TRBD2 (5 bases). The length of the CDR3 is 15 residues. From germline, CDR1 is SGHTA and CDR2 FQGNSA. Trimming shortened V by 1 base and J by 5 bases, and 13 bases separated the two germline ends. The CDR3 DNA sequence: TGTGCCAGCAGCTTAGGGGGAACTAGGATAGATACGCAGTATTTT. Amino acids: CASSLGGTRIDTQYF. The full variable domain, completed using reference TRBV7-2 and TRBJ2-3, is GAGVSQSPSNKVTEKGKDVELRCDPISGHTALYWYRQSLGQGLEFLIYFQGNSAPDKSGLPSDRFSAERTGGSVSTLTIQRTQQEDSAVYLCASSLGGTRIDTQYFGPGTRLTVL.

V usage is TRBV7-6 and J usage is TRBJ2-5; a possible D gene is TRBD2 (5 bases). Trimming left V 0 bases short and J 5 bases short, with 16 bases between. Germline CDR1 is SGHVS and CDR2 is FNYEAQ. The CDR3 runs 16 residues. CDR3 DNA sequence: TGTGCCAGCAGCTTAGCGGGCCAAAACACGGGGGAGACCCAGTACTTC. Translation gives CASSLAGQNTGETQYF.